This T cell receptor (beta chain) was sequenced during a study of blood T cell repertoires in COVID-19. Study information: Acute-phase and convalescent COVID-19 samples originated in the United States, Italy and Spain. PBMCs, B-cell-depleted T cells, or T cells were the source of the cDNA or gDNA that made up the material.

Regarding this clone: Other DNA sequences in this sample translate to the same CDR3.

How the authors handled the data: Using reference gene primer amplification, nucleated cell counts were estimated. The assay was immunoSEQ multiplex PCR, and TCRdb's table has in-frame clones only and misses some. Clone size and the V and J calls come from that table; the DNA yielded D and trimming. This sample carries around 130,000 clones, 60% to 85% of them seen once, and the ten largest clones take roughly 20%. CDR3 length equals 15 residues. Germline V gene sequence: CDR1 SGHTA, CDR2 FQGNSA. V lost 1 base to trimming and J lost 1 base; unmatched junction nucleotides: 2. This chain links TRBV7-2 with TRBJ2-5, with 8 positions matching TRBD1. Sequencing input: peripheral blood. The receptor was isolated from an elderly man with acute or convalescent COVID-19. CDR3 loop: CASSLGQGPQETQYF. Here the CDR3 DNA reads TGTGCCAGCAGCTTAGGACAGGGGCCCCAAGAGACCCAGTACTTC.